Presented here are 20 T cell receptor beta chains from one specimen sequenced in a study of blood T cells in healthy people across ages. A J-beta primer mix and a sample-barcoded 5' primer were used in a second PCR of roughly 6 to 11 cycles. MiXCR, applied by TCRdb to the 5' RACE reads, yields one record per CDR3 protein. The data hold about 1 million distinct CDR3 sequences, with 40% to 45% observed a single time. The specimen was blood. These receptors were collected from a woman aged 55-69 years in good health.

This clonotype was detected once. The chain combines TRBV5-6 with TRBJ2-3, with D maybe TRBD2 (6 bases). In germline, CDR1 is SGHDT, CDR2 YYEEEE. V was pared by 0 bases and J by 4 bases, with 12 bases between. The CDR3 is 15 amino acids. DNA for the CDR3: TGTGCCAGCAGCTTGGAACTAGCCACGGCAGATACGCAGTATTTT. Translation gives CASSLELATADTQYF.

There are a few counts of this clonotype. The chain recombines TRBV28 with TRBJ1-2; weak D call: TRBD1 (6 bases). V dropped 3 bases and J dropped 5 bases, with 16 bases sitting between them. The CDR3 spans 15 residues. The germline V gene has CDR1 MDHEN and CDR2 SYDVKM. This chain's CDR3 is CASSFPQGLVYGYTF. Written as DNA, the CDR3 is TGTGCCAGCAGTTTCCCGCAGGGGCTCGTATATGGCTACACCTTC.

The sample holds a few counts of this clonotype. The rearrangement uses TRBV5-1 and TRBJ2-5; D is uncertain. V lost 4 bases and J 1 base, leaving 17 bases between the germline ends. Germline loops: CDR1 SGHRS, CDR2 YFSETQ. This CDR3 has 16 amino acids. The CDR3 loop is CASSLMRQTPQETQYF. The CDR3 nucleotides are TGCGCCAGCAGCCTGATGAGGCAGACACCCCAAGAGACCCAGTACTTC.

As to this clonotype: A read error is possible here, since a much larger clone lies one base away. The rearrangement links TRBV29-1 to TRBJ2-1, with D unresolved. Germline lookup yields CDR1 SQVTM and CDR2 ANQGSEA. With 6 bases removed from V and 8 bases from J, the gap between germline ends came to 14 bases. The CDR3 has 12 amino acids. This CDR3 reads CSVHGWADEQFF. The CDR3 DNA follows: TGCAGCGTCCACGGATGGGCGGATGAGCAGTTCTTC.

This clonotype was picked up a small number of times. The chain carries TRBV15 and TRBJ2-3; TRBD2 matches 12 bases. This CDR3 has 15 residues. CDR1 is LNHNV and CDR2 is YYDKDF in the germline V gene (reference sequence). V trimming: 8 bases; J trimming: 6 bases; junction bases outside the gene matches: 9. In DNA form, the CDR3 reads TGTGCCACCGCTAGGCTAGCGGGAGGGCCGGATACGCAGTATTTT. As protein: CATARLAGGPDTQYF.

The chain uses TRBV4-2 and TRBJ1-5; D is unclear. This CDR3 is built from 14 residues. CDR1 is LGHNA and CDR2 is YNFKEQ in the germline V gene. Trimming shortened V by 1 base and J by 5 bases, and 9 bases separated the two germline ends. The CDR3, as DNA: TGTGCCAGCAGCCAAGGCAAGGTAGATCAGCCCCAGCATTTT. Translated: CASSQGKVDQPQHF.

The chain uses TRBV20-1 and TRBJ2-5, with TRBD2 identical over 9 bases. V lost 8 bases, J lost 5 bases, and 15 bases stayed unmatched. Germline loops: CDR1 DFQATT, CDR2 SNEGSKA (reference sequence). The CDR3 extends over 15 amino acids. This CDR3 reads CSCSGSKGAGETQYF. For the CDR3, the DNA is TGCAGTTGTAGCGGGAGCAAAGGGGCGGGGGAGACCCAGTACTTC.

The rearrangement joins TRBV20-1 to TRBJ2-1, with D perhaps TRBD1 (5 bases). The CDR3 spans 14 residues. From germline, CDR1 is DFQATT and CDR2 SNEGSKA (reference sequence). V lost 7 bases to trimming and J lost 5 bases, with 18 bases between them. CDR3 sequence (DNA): TGCAGTGACCGCAGGGTCGGTACGGACAATGAGCAGTTCTTC. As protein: CSDRRVGTDNEQFF.

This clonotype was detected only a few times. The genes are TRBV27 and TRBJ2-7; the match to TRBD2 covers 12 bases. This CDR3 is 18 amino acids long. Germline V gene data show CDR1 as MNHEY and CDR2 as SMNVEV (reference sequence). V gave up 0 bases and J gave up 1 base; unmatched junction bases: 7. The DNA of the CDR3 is TGTGCCAGCAGTTTATCGGGGCTAGCGGGAGGGTGGTCCTACGAGCAGTACTTC. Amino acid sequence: CASSLSGLAGGWSYEQYF.

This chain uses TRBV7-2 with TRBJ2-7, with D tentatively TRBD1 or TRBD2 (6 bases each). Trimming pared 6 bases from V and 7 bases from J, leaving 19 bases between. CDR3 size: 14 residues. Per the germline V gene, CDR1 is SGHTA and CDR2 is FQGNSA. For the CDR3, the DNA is TGTGCCAGCAGGGGTTGGGGGGCTTCTGGGGAGCAGTACTTC. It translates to CASRGWGASGEQYF.

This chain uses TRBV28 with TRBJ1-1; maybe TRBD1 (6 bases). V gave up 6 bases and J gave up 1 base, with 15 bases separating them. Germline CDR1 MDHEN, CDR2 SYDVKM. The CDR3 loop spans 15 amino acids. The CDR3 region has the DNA TGTGCCAGCAGGGGTACCGGGACAAGGAACACTGAAGCTTTCTTT. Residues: CASRGTGTRNTEAFF.

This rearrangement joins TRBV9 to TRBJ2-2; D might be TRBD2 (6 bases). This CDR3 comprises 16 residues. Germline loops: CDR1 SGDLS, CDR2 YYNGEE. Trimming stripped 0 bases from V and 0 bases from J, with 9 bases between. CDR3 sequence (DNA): TGTGCCAGCAGCGTAGTCGCGGGGCCGAACACCGGGGAGCTGTTTTTT. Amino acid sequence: CASSVVAGPNTGELFF.

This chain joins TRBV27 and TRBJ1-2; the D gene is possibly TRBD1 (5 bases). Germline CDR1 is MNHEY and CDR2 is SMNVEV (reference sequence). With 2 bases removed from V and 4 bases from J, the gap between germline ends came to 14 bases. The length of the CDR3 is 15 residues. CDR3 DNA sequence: TGTGCCAGCAGTTTACAGGAGGGGAGTCGCTATGGCTACACCTTC. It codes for CASSLQEGSRYGYTF.

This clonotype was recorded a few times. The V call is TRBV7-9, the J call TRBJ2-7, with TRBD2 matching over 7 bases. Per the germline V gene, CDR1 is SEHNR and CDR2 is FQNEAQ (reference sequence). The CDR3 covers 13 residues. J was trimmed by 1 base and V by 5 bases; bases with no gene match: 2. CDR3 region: CASSLLASYEQYF. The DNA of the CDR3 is TGTGCCAGCAGCCTACTAGCGTCCTACGAGCAGTACTTC.

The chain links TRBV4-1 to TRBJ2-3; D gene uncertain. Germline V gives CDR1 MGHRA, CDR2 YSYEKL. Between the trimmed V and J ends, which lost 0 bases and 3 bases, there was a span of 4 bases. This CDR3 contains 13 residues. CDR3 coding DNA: TGCGCCAGCAGCCAAGATCCGACAGATACGCAGTATTTT. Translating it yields CASSQDPTDTQYF.

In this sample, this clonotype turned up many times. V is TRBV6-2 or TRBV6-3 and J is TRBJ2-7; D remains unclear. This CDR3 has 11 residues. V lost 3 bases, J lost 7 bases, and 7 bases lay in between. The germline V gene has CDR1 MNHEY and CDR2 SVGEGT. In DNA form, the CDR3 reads TGTGCCAGCAGTTATGATGGAGAGCAGTACTTC. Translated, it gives CASSYDGEQYF.

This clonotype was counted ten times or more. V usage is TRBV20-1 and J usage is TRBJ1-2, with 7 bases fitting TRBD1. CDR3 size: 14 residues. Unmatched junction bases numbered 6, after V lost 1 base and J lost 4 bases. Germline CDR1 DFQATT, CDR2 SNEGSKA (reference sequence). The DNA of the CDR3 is TGCAGTGCTAGAGTTGACAGGGCCTTCTATGGCTACACCTTC. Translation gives CSARVDRAFYGYTF.

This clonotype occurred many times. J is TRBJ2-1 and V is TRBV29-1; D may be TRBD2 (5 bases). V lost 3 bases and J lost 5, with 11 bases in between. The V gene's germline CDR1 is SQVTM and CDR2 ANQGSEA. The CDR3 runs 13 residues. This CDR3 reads CSVDGGFDNEQFF. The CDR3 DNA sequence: TGCAGCGTTGACGGCGGGTTCGACAATGAGCAGTTCTTC.

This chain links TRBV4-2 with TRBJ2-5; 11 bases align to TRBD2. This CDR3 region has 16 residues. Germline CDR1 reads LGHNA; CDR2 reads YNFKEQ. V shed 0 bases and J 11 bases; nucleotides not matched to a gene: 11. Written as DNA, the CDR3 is TGTGCCAGCAGCCAAGAGGTAGCGGGAGGGCCCGGAGAGCAGTACTTC. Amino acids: CASSQEVAGGPGEQYF.

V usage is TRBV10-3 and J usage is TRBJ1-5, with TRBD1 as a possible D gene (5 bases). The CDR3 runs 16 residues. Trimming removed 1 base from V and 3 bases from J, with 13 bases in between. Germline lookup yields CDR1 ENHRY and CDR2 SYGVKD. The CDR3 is CAISEFGDSSNQPQHF. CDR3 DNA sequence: TGTGCCATCAGTGAGTTTGGAGACAGCTCCAATCAGCCCCAGCATTTT.